The 9 T cell receptor beta chains in this list originate from one sample, sequenced in a study of T cell responses to AZD1222 COVID-19 vaccine. Only in-frame clones appear in the TCRdb table, and some are missing; sequencing was by immunoSEQ multiplex PCR. The sample holds more than 35,000 clones, 80% seen once. The sequencing used peripheral blood, collected 28 days after the second dose of the MenACWY control vaccine. Source of these receptors: an adult who received the MenACWY meningococcal vaccine as a control.

Details on this clone: At one boundary the junction diverges from the germline segment, which might be a read error. This sequence joins TRBV3-1 (or the pseudogene TRBV3-2) and TRBJ1-1, with 9 bases identical to TRBD1. This CDR3 comprises 17 residues. The germline gives CDR1 LGHDT, CDR2 YNNKEL (reference sequence). CDR3: CASGQVGGTGRNTEAFF. The CDR3 DNA is TGTGCCAGCGGCCAAGTAGGGGGGACAGGGAGGAACACTGAAGCTTTCTTT.

The chain is built from TRBV11-3 and TRBJ2-7; D possibly corresponds to TRBD1 (5 bases). CDR3 length equals 12 residues. Germline assignment: CDR1 SGHNT and CDR2 YENEEA. With 3 bases removed from V and 6 bases from J, the gap between germline ends came to 9 bases. CDR3 nucleotides: TGTGCCAGCAGCTTCTCTACAGGCGAGCAGTACTTC. This translates into CASSFSTGEQYF.

V gene TRBV11-2 combines with J gene TRBJ1-1; possible D gene TRBD1, 6 bases. CDR1 is SGHAT, CDR2 FQNNGV, per germline. The CDR3 has 13 amino acids. The V end lost 4 bases, the J end lost 7 bases, and 13 bases lay between the germline ends. CDR3 nucleotide sequence: TGTGCCAGCAGCTCCGGGACACGGGATGAAGCTTTCTTT. Translation: CASSSGTRDEAFF.

The rearrangement links TRBV18 to TRBJ2-1; D is undetermined. This CDR3 spans 16 amino acids. From germline, CDR1 is KGHSH and CDR2 LQKENI. Trimming removed 0 bases at V and 6 bases at J, with 15 bases between. The CDR3 DNA sequence: TGTGCCAGCTCACCACCGAAGGAACGTATAGTCAATGAGCAGTTCTTC. It codes for CASSPPKERIVNEQFF.

The chain joins TRBV6-5 to TRBJ2-1; 10 nucleotides agree with TRBD2. In germline, CDR1 is MNHEY, CDR2 SVGAGI. The V and J ends lost 4 bases and 0 bases, in that order; junction bases with no gene match: 3. There are 16 residues in the CDR3. The CDR3 DNA follows: TGTGCCAGCAGTTCCTCTAGCGGGAGCTCCTACAATGAGCAGTTCTTC. Residues: CASSSSSGSSYNEQFF.

The chain combines TRBV18 with TRBJ1-1, with D unresolved. This CDR3 has 16 residues. Between the trimmed V and J ends, which lost 3 bases and 1 base, there was a span of 15 bases. The germline CDR1 and CDR2 sequences are KGHSH and LQKENI. CDR3 sequence: CASSPLSGRENTEAFF. CDR3 nucleotide sequence: TGTGCCAGCTCACCCCTTAGCGGGCGGGAGAACACTGAAGCTTTCTTT.

This clone was found a few times. The V call is TRBV19, the J call TRBJ2-2, with D perhaps TRBD1 (6 bases). The length of the CDR3 is 16 residues. The V and J ends lost 3 bases and 0 bases respectively, with 11 bases between them. Germline V gives CDR1 LNHDA, CDR2 SQIVND (reference sequence). CDR3 residues: CASSMQGSANTGELFF. In DNA form, the CDR3 reads TGTGCCAGTAGTATGCAGGGGAGCGCGAACACCGGGGAGCTGTTTTTT.

V and J are TRBV9 and TRBJ1-5, with D possibly TRBD1 on 5 matching bases. V lost 3 bases and J lost 7, with 17 bases in between. The CDR3 sequence is 15 residues long. Germline-derived CDR1 and CDR2 are SGDLS and YYNGEE. The CDR3 spells CASSATWGEEQPQHF. CDR3 coding DNA: TGTGCCAGCAGCGCCACGTGGGGGGAGGAACAGCCCCAGCATTTT.

The rearrangement links TRBV6-1 to TRBJ1-5, with D uncertain. The V gene's germline CDR1 is MNHNS and CDR2 SASEGT. V lost 0 bases and J 4 bases, leaving 10 bases between the germline ends. The CDR3 runs to 15 residues. The CDR3 sequence: CASSEAGQQNQPQHF. CDR3 nucleotides: TGTGCCAGCAGTGAAGCGGGCCAGCAGAATCAGCCCCAGCATTTT.